This T cell receptor (beta chain) derives from a study of blood T cell repertoires in COVID-19. As for the study in general: There were acute and convalescent COVID-19 samples, and they came from the United States, Italy and Spain. T cells, B-cell-depleted T cells, or PBMCs provided the cDNA or gDNA that served as material.

Trimming left V 4 bases short and J 1 base short, with 14 bases between. Germline V gene lookup returns CDR1 SEHNR and CDR2 FQNEAQ (reference sequence). The CDR3 is made up of 15 amino acids. Original handling: Estimation of nucleated cell counts was performed using reference gene primer amplification. The table came from immunoSEQ multiplex PCR; TCRdb's copy has only in-frame clones and leaves some out. That table furnishes V, J and clone size, whereas the DNA furnished D and trimming. The data hold a few hundred thousand clones, with 85% observed a single time. The chain has TRBV7-9 and TRBJ2-7; possibly TRBD1 for D (6 bases). Input material: peripheral blood. This clonotype originated in a woman aged 18-30 years with acute or convalescent COVID-19. DNA of the CDR3: TGTGCCAGCAGCTACTCTAGCAGGGGATCCTACGAGCAGTACTTC. Encoded protein: CASSYSSRGSYEQYF. The full variable domain, with the rest looked up from reference TRBV7-9 and TRBJ2-7, is DTGVSQNPRHKITKRGQNVTFRCDPISEHNRLYWYRQTLGQGPEFLTYFQNEAQLEKSRLLSDRFSAERPKGSFSTLEIQRTEQGDSAMYLCASSYSSRGSYEQYFGPGTRLTVT.